This T cell receptor (beta chain) was sequenced in a study of tumor and adjacent non-tumor tissue in lung cancer. Turning to the study itself: Samples averaged roughly 4.3 million productive TCRbeta reads each.

RNA was extracted from bulk tissue without any cell sorting. Study results and limitations: Tumor TCR diversity, when higher, was linked to shorter survival. Tumor repertoires had a smaller top 100 clone share than normal lung. Tumor tissue had significantly higher TCR diversity than normal lung.

As concerns this clonotype: The antigen remains undetermined.

The CDR3 covers 15 residues. The germline V gene encodes CDR1 DFQATT and CDR2 SNEGSKA (reference sequence). V was clipped by 1 base and J by 5 bases; unmatched bases: 9. The library came from three nested PCR rounds adapted from ARM-PCR protocols. TCRdb called the multiplex PCR reads again in MiXCR, with one record for every CDR3 protein. The sample has approximately 120,000 distinct CDR3 sequences, roughly 73% seen once. The receptor's source is a woman in her sixties or seventies with non-small cell lung cancer. The rearrangement joins TRBV20-1 to TRBJ1-1, with 8 bases lining up with TRBD1. The source material was lung tumor tissue. CDR3 DNA sequence: TGCAGTGCTAGAGTGAGGACAGGGATGGAGACTGAAGCTTTCTTT. Translating gives CSARVRTGMETEAFF.